The 24 T cell receptor beta chains below were found in one sample sequenced in a study of PD-L1 blockade in urothelial cancer (TCRdb year 2017). What this sample's time point label stands for: pretreatment peripheral blood. The receptor library was made with the immunoSEQ multiplex PCR assay. TCRdb took over this immuneACCESS table, retaining in-frame rearrangements with V and J assigned. Such tables are incomplete; in checked studies, under half of the missing clones stem from an unresolved V gene, and the remainder is unexplained. The sample contains some 57,000 clones, 84% of them found a single time. The ten top clones hold less than 1.5% of the sample. This specimen consisted of PBMCs, obtained around atezolizumab (anti-PD-L1) treatment. The receptors come from a man in his fifties or sixties with urothelial cancer.

This clone was found once. This chain uses TRBV6-1 with TRBJ2-2; tentatively, D is TRBD2 (7 bases). V dropped 10 bases and J dropped 7 bases, with 13 bases sitting between them. This CDR3 spans 12 amino acids. Germline CDR1 and CDR2: MNHNS and SASEGT. The CDR3 region is CATRGAGGELFF. CDR3 in DNA: TGTGCCACCCGGGGGGCGGGCGGGGAGCTGTTTTTT.

Only a few counts were recorded for this clone. The CDR3 DNA sequence: TGTGCCAGCAGCGTAGTCGGGAGCGATACGCAGTATTTT. It is translated as CASSVVGSDTQYF. This chain links TRBV9 with TRBJ2-3; the D gene is possibly TRBD2 (6 bases). Germline loops: CDR1 SGDLS, CDR2 YYNGEE. The CDR3 is made up of 13 amino acids. V lost 0 bases to trimming and J lost 6 bases, with 8 bases between them. Filled out from reference TRBV9 and TRBJ2-3, the complete variable domain reads DSGVTQTPKHLITATGQRVTLRCSPRSGDLSVYWYQQSLDQGLQFLIQYYNGEERAKGNILERFSAQQFPDLHSELNLSSLELGDSALYFCASSVVGSDTQYFGPGTRLTVL.

The chain couples TRBV5-4 to TRBJ2-1, with 11 bases that match TRBD2. The junction had 11 bases not matched to a gene; V was cut back by 6 bases and J by 3 bases. CDR3 length: 17 residues. The germline gives CDR1 SGHNT, CDR2 YYREEE (reference sequence). CDR3 coding DNA: TGTGCCAGCACCCATGGTTCCGGGACTAGCGGCTACAATGAGCAGTTCTTC. It codes for CASTHGSGTSGYNEQFF.

The chain combines TRBV19 with TRBJ2-1; 7 bases are shared with TRBD1. Germline V gene lookup returns CDR1 LNHDA and CDR2 SQIVND (reference sequence). The CDR3 runs to 16 residues. The junction had 8 bases not matched to a gene; V was cut back by 6 bases and J by 0 bases. The CDR3 sequence is CASSLVGQSSYNEQFF. CDR3 DNA: TGTGCCAGTAGCCTGGTGGGACAGAGCTCCTACAATGAGCAGTTCTTC. The entire variable domain, with the rest obtained from reference TRBV19 and TRBJ2-1, is as follows: DGGITQSPKYLFRKEGQNVTLSCEQNLNHDAMYWYRQDPGQGLRLIYYSQIVNDFQKGDIAEGYSVSREKKESFPLTVTSAQKNPTAFYLCASSLVGQSSYNEQFFGPGTRLTVL.

The chain is built from TRBV6-4 and TRBJ2-3; 8 bases match TRBD2. This CDR3 has 15 amino acids. The V and J ends lost 2 bases and 4 bases, in that order; junction bases with no gene match: 5. Germline V gene sequence: CDR1 MRHNA, CDR2 SNTAGT. The CDR3 sequence: CASSDVGGASDTQYF. DNA of the CDR3: TGTGCCAGCAGTGACGTCGGGGGGGCGTCAGATACGCAGTATTTT.

The V call is TRBV7-9, the J call TRBJ2-1; 8 bases agree with TRBD2. The CDR3 is 15 residues long. After removal of 2 bases from V and 6 bases from J, the junction contained 6 bases not matched to a gene. Germline loops: CDR1 SEHNR, CDR2 FQNEAQ (reference sequence). CDR3 nucleotide sequence: TGTGCCAGCAGCTTACCCGGGACTAGACTCAATGAGCAGTTCTTC. It is translated as CASSLPGTRLNEQFF.

The sample holds one count of this clone. This sequence joins TRBV7-2 and TRBJ2-5, with D possibly matching TRBD2 (6 bases). CDR1 and CDR2 from the germline V gene are SGHTA and FQGNSA. The V gene lost 5 bases and the J gene lost 0 bases, with 10 bases spanning the gap. This CDR3 has 14 residues. The CDR3 region is CASSPGTYQETQYF. Written as DNA, the CDR3 is TGTGCCAGCAGCCCCGGGACTTACCAAGAGACCCAGTACTTC.

V and J are TRBV6-5 and TRBJ2-5; 8 bases fit TRBD2. Per the germline V gene, CDR1 is MNHEY and CDR2 is SVGAGI. There are 15 residues in the CDR3. Trimming removed 1 base from V and 4 bases from J; junction bases left unmatched: 5. The CDR3 loop reads CASSYFLAGGETQYF. The CDR3 coding sequence is TGTGCCAGCAGTTACTTTTTGGCGGGGGGAGAGACCCAGTACTTC.

The chain is built from TRBV7-9 and TRBJ1-4, with D unclear. The V and J ends lost 1 base and 6 bases respectively, with 12 bases between them. Germline V gives CDR1 SEHNR, CDR2 FQNEAQ (reference sequence). The CDR3 spans 15 residues. CDR3 residues: CASSLDEQPYEKLFF. The CDR3 DNA sequence: TGTGCCAGCAGCTTAGATGAACAGCCCTATGAAAAACTGTTTTTT.

This clone was observed a single time. The genes are TRBV11-3 and TRBJ2-5; 11 positions agree with TRBD2. The CDR3 runs to 15 residues. The germline V gene encodes CDR1 SGHNT and CDR2 YENEEA. Unmatched junction bases numbered 7, after V lost 5 bases and J lost 5 bases. The CDR3 nucleotides read TGTGCCAGCAGCCCTAGCGGGGGGAGCTGGGAGACCCAGTACTTC. It codes for CASSPSGGSWETQYF.

As concerns this clone: Because it lacks the conserved phenylalanine or tryptophan at the end, this CDR3 is likely a read error. It is unclear where the CDR3 begins or ends on the DNA, so no DNA is shown, and the CDR3 is as TCRdb lists it. The rearrangement joins TRBV20-1 to TRBJ2-3; TRBD2 is the table's D call and was not checked against the DNA. A total of 10 residues make up the CDR3, ends included. Germline CDR1 DFQATT, CDR2 SNEGSKA (reference sequence). The CDR3 here is CSAKAGGLWD.

V usage is TRBV4-1 and J usage is TRBJ1-2; 7 bases match TRBD1. The CDR3 spans 15 residues. The J segment lost 4 bases and the V segment lost 5 bases, leaving 10 bases of the junction unmatched. Germline loops: CDR1 MGHRA, CDR2 YSYEKL. Here the CDR3 DNA reads TGCGCCAGCAGCTCCCTAGCAGGGGGAAGCTATGGCTACACCTTC. Translating gives CASSSLAGGSYGYTF.

The chain recombines TRBV7-7 with TRBJ2-1; D not certain. This CDR3 is 13 amino acids long. Germline loops: CDR1 SSHAT, CDR2 FNYEAQ (reference sequence). The V end was cut by 0 bases, the J end by 5 bases, with 5 bases between. The CDR3 region is CASSLAEHNEQFF. DNA for the CDR3: TGTGCCAGCAGCTTAGCGGAGCACAATGAGCAGTTCTTC.

CDR3 bases: TGTGCCAGCAGCTTAGTGGGGACAGCTGCGCACGAGCAGTACTTC. Its protein is CASSLVGTAAHEQYF. V gene TRBV7-9 combines with J gene TRBJ2-7; TRBD1 agrees at 7 bases. With 1 base clipped from V and 5 bases from J, the junction kept 8 bases outside the gene matches. Looked up from germline, CDR1 is SEHNR and CDR2 is FQNEAQ (reference sequence). CDR3 length: 15 residues. Looking up the rest from reference TRBV7-9 and TRBJ2-7 gives the full variable domain: DTGVSQNPRHKITKRGQNVTFRCDPISEHNRLYWYRQTLGQGPEFLTYFQNEAQLEKSRLLSDRFSAERPKGSFSTLEIQRTEQGDSAMYLCASSLVGTAAHEQYFGPGTRLTVT.

The genes are TRBV14 and TRBJ1-2; D ambiguous. Trimming cost V 1 base and J 8 bases, with 11 bases left between them. Germline V lookup: CDR1 SGHDN, CDR2 FVKESK. The CDR3 extends over 13 amino acids. The CDR3 DNA follows: TGTGCCAGCAGCCAAGTAACTTCTCTGGGCTACACCTTC. Translating it yields CASSQVTSLGYTF. The full variable domain, rest sourced from reference TRBV14 and TRBJ1-2, is EAGVTQFPSHSVIEKGQTVTLRCDPISGHDNLYWYRRVMGKEIKFLLHFVKESKQDESGMPNNRFLAERTGGTYSTLKVQPAELEDSGVYFCASSQVTSLGYTFGSGTRLTVV.

The V call is TRBV4-1, the J call TRBJ2-7; the D is unclear. The length of the CDR3 is 15 residues. V dropped 0 bases and J dropped 3 bases, with 12 bases sitting between them. The germline gives CDR1 MGHRA, CDR2 YSYEKL. This CDR3 reads CASSQESLFGYEQYF. CDR3 in DNA: TGCGCCAGCAGCCAAGAAAGTTTATTCGGCTACGAGCAGTACTTC.

V and J are TRBV7-9 and TRBJ1-1; perhaps TRBD1 as D (5 bases). The V gene lost 0 bases and the J gene lost 3 bases, with 14 bases spanning the gap. Germline-derived CDR1 and CDR2 are SEHNR and FQNEAQ (reference sequence). The CDR3 extends over 16 amino acids. The CDR3: CASSLASRAGDTEAFF. CDR3 bases: TGTGCCAGCAGCTTAGCTTCCAGGGCGGGGGACACTGAAGCTTTCTTT.

The chain employs TRBV19 and TRBJ1-1, with 7 bases matching TRBD1. Unmatched junction bases numbered 9, after V lost 7 bases and J lost 4 bases. CDR3 length equals 14 residues. Germline values: CDR1 LNHDA, CDR2 SQIVND (reference sequence). The CDR3 is CASTTGIGGTEAFF. The CDR3 DNA reads TGTGCCAGTACGACAGGGATTGGAGGCACTGAAGCTTTCTTT.

The chain links TRBV28 to TRBJ2-1, with 14 bases matching TRBD2. J was trimmed by 7 bases and V by 7 bases; bases with no gene match: 9. Per germline, CDR1 MDHEN and CDR2 SYDVKM. The CDR3 totals 16 residues. The CDR3 spells CASTPGLAGVGNEQFF. CDR3 DNA sequence: TGTGCCAGCACTCCGGGACTAGCGGGAGTGGGGAATGAGCAGTTCTTC.

This clone was counted a few times. V usage is TRBV10-3 and J usage is TRBJ1-1; TRBD1 matches 7 bases. The CDR3 has 14 residues. Trimming cost V 6 bases and J 5 bases; bases outside gene matches: 9. Germline CDR1 ENHRY, CDR2 SYGVKD. CDR3 DNA: TGTGCCATCAGGACAGGGATCAGCAATACTGAAGCTTTCTTT. As protein: CAIRTGISNTEAFF.

The CDR3 bases are TGTGCCAGCAGTTTGGCGGCCAGGGGAGGGGGCTACACCTTC. This sequence encodes CASSLAARGGGYTF. The J gene is TRBJ1-2, the V gene TRBV27; a possible D gene is TRBD1 (6 bases). Germline CDR1 reads MNHEY; CDR2 reads SMNVEV (reference sequence). V was pared by 3 bases and J by 8 bases, with 16 bases between. The CDR3 has 14 amino acids.

This clone has only a few counts. V usage is TRBV14 and J usage is TRBJ2-2; unclear D gene. V was shortened by 0 bases and J by 6 bases, with 8 bases between the two germline ends. CDR1 and CDR2 from the germline V gene are SGHDN and FVKESK. The CDR3 totals 14 residues. CDR3 sequence: CASSQDRLPGELFF. The CDR3 DNA reads as TGTGCCAGCAGCCAAGACAGATTACCCGGGGAGCTGTTTTTT.

V usage is TRBV10-2 and J usage is TRBJ2-5; 10 nucleotides agree with TRBD2. From germline, CDR1 is WSHSY and CDR2 SAAADI. After removal of 7 bases from V and 5 bases from J, the junction contained 13 bases not matched to a gene. The CDR3 is made up of 16 amino acids. For the CDR3, the DNA is TGCGCCAGCAAGGGTGTCCAGCGGGAGGGCCTGGAGACCCAGTACTTC. Translation gives CASKGVQREGLETQYF.

This clone appeared a single time. The rearrangement links TRBV19 to TRBJ2-5, with 10 bases aligning to TRBD1. V was clipped by 6 bases and J by 5 bases; unmatched bases: 6. The CDR3 extends over 14 amino acids. CDR1 is LNHDA and CDR2 is SQIVND in the germline V gene (reference sequence). CDR3 coding DNA: TGTGCCAGTAGGAGGACAGGGGGGGAGGAGACCCAGTACTTC. Amino acid sequence: CASRRTGGEETQYF.